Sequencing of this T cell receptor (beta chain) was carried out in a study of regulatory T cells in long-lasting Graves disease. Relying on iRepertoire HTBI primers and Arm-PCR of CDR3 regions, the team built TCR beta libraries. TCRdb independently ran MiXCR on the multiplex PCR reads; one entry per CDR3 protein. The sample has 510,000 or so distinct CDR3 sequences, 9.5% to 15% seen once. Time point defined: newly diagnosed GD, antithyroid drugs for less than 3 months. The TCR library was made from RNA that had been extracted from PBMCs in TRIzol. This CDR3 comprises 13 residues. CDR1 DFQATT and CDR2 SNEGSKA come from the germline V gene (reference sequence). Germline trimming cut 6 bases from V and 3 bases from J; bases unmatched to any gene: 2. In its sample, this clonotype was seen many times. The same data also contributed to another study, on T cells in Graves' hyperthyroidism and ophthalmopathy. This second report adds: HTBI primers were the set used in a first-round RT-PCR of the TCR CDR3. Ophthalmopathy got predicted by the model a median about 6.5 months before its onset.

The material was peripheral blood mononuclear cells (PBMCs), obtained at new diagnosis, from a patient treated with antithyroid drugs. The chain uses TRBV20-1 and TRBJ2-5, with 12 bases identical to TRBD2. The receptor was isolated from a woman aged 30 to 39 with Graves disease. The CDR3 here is CSARTSGKETQYF. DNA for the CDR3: TGCAGTGCCAGGACTAGCGGGAAAGAGACCCAGTACTTC.